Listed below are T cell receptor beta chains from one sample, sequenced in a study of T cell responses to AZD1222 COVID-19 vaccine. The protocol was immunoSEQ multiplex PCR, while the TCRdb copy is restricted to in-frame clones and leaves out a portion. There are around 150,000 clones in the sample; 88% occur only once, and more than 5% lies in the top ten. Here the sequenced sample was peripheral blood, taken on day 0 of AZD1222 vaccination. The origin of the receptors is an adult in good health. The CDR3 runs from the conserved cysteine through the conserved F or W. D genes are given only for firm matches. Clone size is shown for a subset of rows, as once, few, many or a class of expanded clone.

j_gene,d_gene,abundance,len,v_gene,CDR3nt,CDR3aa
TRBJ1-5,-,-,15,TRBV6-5,TGTGCCAGCAGTTACTCCCTCGCTCACAATCAGCCCCAGCATTTT,CASSYSLAHNQPQHF
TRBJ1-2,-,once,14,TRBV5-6,TGTGCCAGCAGTTGGGACACCACGTCGGTTGGCTACACCTTC,CASSWDTTSVGYTF
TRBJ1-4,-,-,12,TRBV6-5,TGTGCCAGCAGAGGGCCCAATGAAAAACTGTTTTTT,CASRGPNEKLFF
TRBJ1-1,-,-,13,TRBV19,TGTGCCAGTAGTATAGATCTATTGAGTGAAGCTTTCTTT,CASSIDLLSEAFF
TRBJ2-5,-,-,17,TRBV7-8,TGTGCCAGCAGCTCTCAGGGTGGGCGCCCCCACCAAGAGACCCAGTACTTC,CASSSQGGRPHQETQYF
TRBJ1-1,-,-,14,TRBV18,TGTGCCAGCTCACCACTCGACCGGAACACTGAAGCTTTCTTT,CASSPLDRNTEAFF
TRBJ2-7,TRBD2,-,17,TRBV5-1,TGCGCCAGCAGCTTGGATGCTAGCGGGAGAGGAGTACACGAGCAGTACTTC,CASSLDASGRGVHEQYF
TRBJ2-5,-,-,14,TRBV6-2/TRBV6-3,TGTGCCAGCAGTCCAAGGCGGGGCCAAGAGACCCAGTACTTC,CASSPRRGQETQYF
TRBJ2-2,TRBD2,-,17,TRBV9,TGTGCCAGCAGCGTACATAAGAGCGGGGTGTCGACCGGGGAGCTGTTTTTT,CASSVHKSGVSTGELFF
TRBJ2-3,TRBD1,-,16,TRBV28,TGTGCCAGCAGTCAAGCAGGGGGATTGGGCACAGATACGCAGTATTTT,CASSQAGGLGTDTQYF
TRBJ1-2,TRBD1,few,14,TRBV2,TGTGCCAGCACCCGGACAGGGGGCCCCTATGGCTACACCTTC,CASTRTGGPYGYTF
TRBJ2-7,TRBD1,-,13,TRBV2,TGTGCCAGCATGGCTCCGACAGGGCGGGAGCAGTACTTC,CASMAPTGREQYF
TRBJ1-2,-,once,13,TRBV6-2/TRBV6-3,TGTGCCAGCAGTTACGGGGTTTTCTATGGCTACACCTTC,CASSYGVFYGYTF
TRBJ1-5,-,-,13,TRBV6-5,TGTGCCAGCAGTTACGGAGGGAATCAGCCCCAGCATTTT,CASSYGGNQPQHF
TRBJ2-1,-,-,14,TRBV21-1,TGTGCCACCCTCCGGGACAGGGGTTTAAATGAGCAGTTCTTC,CATLRDRGLNEQFF
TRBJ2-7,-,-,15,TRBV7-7,TGTGCTAGCAGCCCTCTAAACGGGGGTTCTGGCGAGCAGTACTTC,CASSPLNGGSGEQYF
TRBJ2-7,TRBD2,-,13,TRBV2,TGTGCCAGCAGGACTAGCGGGATATTCGAGCAGTACTTC,CASRTSGIFEQYF
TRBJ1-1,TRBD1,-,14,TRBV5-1,TGCGCCAGCAGCTCACAGGGGGCGTGGACTGAAGCTTTCTTT,CASSSQGAWTEAFF
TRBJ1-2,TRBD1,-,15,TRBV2,TGTGCCAGCAGTGAATTAAACAGGGGGCTGGGTGGCTACACCTTC,CASSELNRGLGGYTF
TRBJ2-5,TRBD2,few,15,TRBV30,TGTGCCTGGAGTGTATCGGTGGGGGGGAGGGAGACCCAGTACTTC,CAWSVSVGGRETQYF
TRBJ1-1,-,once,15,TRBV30,TGTGCCTGGAGCCCCAAGGGGGTTAGGGACACTGAAGCTTTCTTT,CAWSPKGVRDTEAFF
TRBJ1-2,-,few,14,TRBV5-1,TGCGCCAGCAGCTTGGCCGTGCAAAAGGATGGCTACACCTTC,CASSLAVQKDGYTF
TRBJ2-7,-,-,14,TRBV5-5,TGTGCCAGCAGCTTGGACGGCCGGTCTTACGAGCAGTACTTC,CASSLDGRSYEQYF
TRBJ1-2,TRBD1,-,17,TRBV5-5,TGTGCCAGCAGCCAAGGGTCAGGGGGGAGCATTGACTATGGCTACACCTTC,CASSQGSGGSIDYGYTF
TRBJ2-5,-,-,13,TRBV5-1,TGCGCCAGCAGCCCCGATAGGGTAGAGACCCAGTACTTC,CASSPDRVETQYF
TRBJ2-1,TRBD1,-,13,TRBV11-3,TGTGCCAGCAGCTCGGGACAGAACAATGAGCAGTTCTTC,CASSSGQNNEQFF
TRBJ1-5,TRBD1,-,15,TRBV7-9,TGTGCCAGCAGCTTAGGGGGACAGCCAAATCAGCCCCAGCATTTT,CASSLGGQPNQPQHF
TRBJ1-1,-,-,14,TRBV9,TGTGCCAGCAGCGCCCAGGCTGGGGGGACTGAAGCTTTCTTT,CASSAQAGGTEAFF